This entry lists 2 T cell receptor beta chains sequenced from one sample in a study of blood T cells in healthy people across ages. Through a sample-barcoded 5' primer and a J-beta primer mix, a second PCR was run for roughly 7 to 12 cycles. TCRdb analysed the 5' RACE reads with MiXCR anew, one entry per CDR3 protein. This sample carries under 2,000,000 distinct CDR3 sequences, 49% of them seen once, and the ten largest clones take 2% to 2.5%. The sequenced sample was blood. These receptors all come from a woman in her thirties or forties in good health.

The chain joins TRBV7-9 to TRBJ2-3; D unclear. This CDR3 has 12 residues. V was shortened by 1 base and J by 7 bases, with 6 bases between the two germline ends. In germline, CDR1 is SEHNR, CDR2 FQNEAQ (reference sequence). The CDR3 sequence: CASSLGINTQYF. In DNA, the CDR3 is TGTGCCAGCAGCTTAGGTATTAATACGCAGTATTTT.

V is TRBV7-2 and J is TRBJ2-7, with 12 bases that match TRBD1. With V trimmed by 5 bases and J by 3 bases, 5 bases remained unmatched. CDR3 size: 15 residues. Germline lookup yields CDR1 SGHTA and CDR2 FQGNSA. The CDR3 DNA reads TGTGCCAGCAGCCTGGGACAGGGGGCGAACTACGAGCAGTACTTC. It translates to CASSLGQGANYEQYF. Using reference TRBV7-2 and TRBJ2-7 for the parts outside the CDR3, the full variable domain is GAGVSQSPSNKVTEKGKDVELRCDPISGHTALYWYRQSLGQGLEFLIYFQGNSAPDKSGLPSDRFSAERTGGSVSTLTIQRTQQEDSAVYLCASSLGQGANYEQYFGPGTRLTVT.